The 9 T cell receptor beta chains below come from one sample, sequenced in a study of T cell responses to AZD1222 COVID-19 vaccine. Data came from immunoSEQ multiplex PCR; TCRdb stores just in-frame clones and leaves some out. The sample has roughly 200,000 clones, almost 90% seen once. The source was peripheral blood, collected on day 0 of AZD1222 vaccination. Receptors were obtained from an adult in good health.

V gene TRBV6-6 combines with J gene TRBJ2-7, with TRBD1 matching over 7 bases. With V trimmed by 4 bases and J by 6 bases, 9 bases remained unmatched. CDR3 length: 14 residues. CDR1 and CDR2 (germline): MNHNY, SVGAGI (reference sequence). In DNA, the CDR3 is TGTGCCAGCAGTTCCACCGGAAGGGGGCTCGAGCAGTACTTC. This translates into CASSSTGRGLEQYF.

The CDR3 DNA follows: TGTGCCAGCTCACCGGGCGGGAGCTCCTACGAGCAGTACTTC. Translation gives CASSPGGSSYEQYF. The V and J genes are TRBV18 and TRBJ2-7; the match to TRBD2 covers 7 bases. V was clipped by 3 bases and J by 0 bases; unmatched bases: 2. The CDR3 is 14 residues long. The germline V gene has CDR1 KGHSH and CDR2 LQKENI.

The rearrangement uses TRBV25-1 and TRBJ1-5, with TRBD1 matching over 10 bases. This CDR3 spans 14 amino acids. The germline V gene encodes CDR1 MGHDK and CDR2 SYGVNS. V dropped 4 bases and J dropped 8; count of bases not matched to a gene: 5. CDR3 amino acids: CASSGTGGIEPQHF. DNA for the CDR3: TGTGCCAGCAGTGGGACAGGGGGAATAGAGCCCCAGCATTTT.

This clone was detected once. The chain carries TRBV10-3 and TRBJ1-2, with a possible D match to TRBD1 (5 bases). Trimming shortened V by 5 bases and J by 0 bases, and 13 bases separated the two germline ends. The CDR3 consists of 15 residues. The germline CDR1 and CDR2 sequences are ENHRY and SYGVKD. The CDR3 sequence is CAISPRGEANYGYTF. The CDR3, as DNA: TGTGCCATCAGTCCGCGGGGCGAAGCTAACTATGGCTACACCTTC.

CDR3 residues: CASSDSRTSGGTVQFF. In DNA form, the CDR3 reads TGTGCCAGCAGTGACTCACGGACTAGCGGGGGCACTGTGCAGTTCTTC. The chain employs TRBV6-4 and TRBJ2-1, with TRBD2 identical over 13 bases. Germline V CDR1 and CDR2: MRHNA, SNTAGT. The CDR3 extends over 16 amino acids. The J segment lost 12 bases and the V segment lost 0 bases, leaving 8 bases of the junction unmatched.

This clone occurred once. The chain recombines TRBV6-5 with TRBJ1-5; D unresolved. The V end was cut by 5 bases, the J end by 1 base, with 9 bases between. The CDR3 totals 14 residues. Germline V gene lookup returns CDR1 MNHEY and CDR2 SVGAGI. CDR3: CASSRVVSNQPQHF. The CDR3 nucleotides read TGTGCCAGCAGTCGCGTAGTGAGCAATCAGCCCCAGCATTTT.

This clone was found a few times. The rearrangement links TRBV27 to TRBJ1-1; a possible D gene is TRBD1 (5 bases). Germline V gene data show CDR1 as MNHEY and CDR2 as SMNVEV (reference sequence). The CDR3 has 14 amino acids. Trimming took off 0 bases at V and 4 bases at J, with 9 bases between the two ends. CDR3 nucleotide sequence: TGTGCCAGCAGTTTATCGGTCAGGGCCACTGAAGCTTTCTTT. It codes for CASSLSVRATEAFF.

V and J are TRBV12-3 or TRBV12-4 and TRBJ2-5, with D unresolved. Trimming took off 6 bases at V and 7 bases at J, with 12 bases between the two ends. CDR3 length: 12 residues. The CDR3 is CASSPAPGTQYF. The CDR3 DNA sequence: TGTGCCAGCAGCCCGGCGCCCGGGACCCAGTACTTC.

V gene TRBV13 combines with J gene TRBJ2-7; D might be TRBD1 (5 bases). There are 12 residues in the CDR3. Trimming took 5 bases from V and 1 from J, leaving 6 bases between them. From germline, CDR1 is PRHDT and CDR2 FYEKMQ (reference sequence). CDR3 DNA sequence: TGTGCCAGCAGCCGACAGTCCTACGAGCAGTACTTC. Translated, it gives CASSRQSYEQYF.